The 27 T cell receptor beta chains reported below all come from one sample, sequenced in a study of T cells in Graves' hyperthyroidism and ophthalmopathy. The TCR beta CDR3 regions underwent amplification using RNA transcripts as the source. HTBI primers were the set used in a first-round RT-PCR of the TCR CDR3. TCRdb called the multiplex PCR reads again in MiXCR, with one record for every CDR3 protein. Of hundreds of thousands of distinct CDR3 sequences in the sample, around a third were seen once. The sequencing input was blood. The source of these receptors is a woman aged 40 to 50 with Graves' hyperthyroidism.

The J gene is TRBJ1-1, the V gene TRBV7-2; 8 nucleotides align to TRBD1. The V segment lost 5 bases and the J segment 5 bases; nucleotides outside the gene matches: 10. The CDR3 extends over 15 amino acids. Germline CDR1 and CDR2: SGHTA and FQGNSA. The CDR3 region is CASSPRTGIRTEAFF. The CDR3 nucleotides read TGTGCCAGCAGCCCTCGGACAGGGATAAGGACTGAAGCTTTCTTT.

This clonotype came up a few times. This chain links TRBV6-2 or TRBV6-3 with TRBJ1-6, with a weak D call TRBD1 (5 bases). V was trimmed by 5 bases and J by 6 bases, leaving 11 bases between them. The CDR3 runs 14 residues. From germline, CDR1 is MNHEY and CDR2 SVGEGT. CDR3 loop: CASSPQGFNSPLHF. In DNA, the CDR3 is TGTGCCAGCAGTCCTCAGGGATTTAATTCACCCCTCCACTTT.

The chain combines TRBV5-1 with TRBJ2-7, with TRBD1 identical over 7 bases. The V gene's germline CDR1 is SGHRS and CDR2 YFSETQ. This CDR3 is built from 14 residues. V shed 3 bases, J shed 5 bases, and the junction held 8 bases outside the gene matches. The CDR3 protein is CASSSPGQPNEQYF. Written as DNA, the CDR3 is TGCGCCAGCAGCTCCCCGGGACAGCCTAACGAGCAGTACTTC.

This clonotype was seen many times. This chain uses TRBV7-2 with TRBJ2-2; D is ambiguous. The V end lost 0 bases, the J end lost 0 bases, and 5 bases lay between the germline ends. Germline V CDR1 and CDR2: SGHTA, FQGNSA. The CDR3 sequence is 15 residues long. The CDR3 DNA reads TGTGCCAGCAGCTTAGCCCTCCCGAACACCGGGGAGCTGTTTTTT. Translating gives CASSLALPNTGELFF.

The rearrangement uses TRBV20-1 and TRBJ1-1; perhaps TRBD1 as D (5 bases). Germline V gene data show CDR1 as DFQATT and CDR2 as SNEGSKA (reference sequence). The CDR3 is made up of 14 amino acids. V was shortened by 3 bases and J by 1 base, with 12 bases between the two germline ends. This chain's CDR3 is CSARPPGENTEAFF. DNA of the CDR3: TGCAGTGCTAGGCCCCCGGGGGAGAACACTGAAGCTTTCTTT.

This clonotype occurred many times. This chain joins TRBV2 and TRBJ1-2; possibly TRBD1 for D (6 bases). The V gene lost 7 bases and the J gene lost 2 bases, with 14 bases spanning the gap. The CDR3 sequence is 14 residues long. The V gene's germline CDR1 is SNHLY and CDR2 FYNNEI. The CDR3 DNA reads TGTGCCAGCACCCAAAGGGGGGAGAACTATGGCTACACCTTC. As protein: CASTQRGENYGYTF.

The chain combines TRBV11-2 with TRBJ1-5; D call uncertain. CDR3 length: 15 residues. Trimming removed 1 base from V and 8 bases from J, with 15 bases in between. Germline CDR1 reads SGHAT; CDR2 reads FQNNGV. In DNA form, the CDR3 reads TGTGCCAGCAGCTTAGGGGAGGTGATCCATGAGCCCCAGCATTTT. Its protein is CASSLGEVIHEPQHF.

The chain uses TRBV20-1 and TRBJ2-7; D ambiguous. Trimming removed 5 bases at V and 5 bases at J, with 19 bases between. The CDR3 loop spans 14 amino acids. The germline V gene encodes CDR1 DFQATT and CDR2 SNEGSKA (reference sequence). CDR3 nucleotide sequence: TGCAGTGCTCCCCGACTCAACCGCCTGGACGAGCAGTACTTC. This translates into CSAPRLNRLDEQYF.

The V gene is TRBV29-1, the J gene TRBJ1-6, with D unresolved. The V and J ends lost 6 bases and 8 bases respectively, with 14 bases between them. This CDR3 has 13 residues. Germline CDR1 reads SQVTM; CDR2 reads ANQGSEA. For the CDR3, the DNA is TGCAGCGTCTTCGGGGTCGCAGATTCACCCCTCCACTTT. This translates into CSVFGVADSPLHF.

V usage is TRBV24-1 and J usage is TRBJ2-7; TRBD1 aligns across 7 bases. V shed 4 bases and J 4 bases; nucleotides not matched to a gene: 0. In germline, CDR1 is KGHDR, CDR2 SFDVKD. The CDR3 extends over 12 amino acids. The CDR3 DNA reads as TGTGCCACCAGTGAGACAGGGTACGAGCAGTACTTC. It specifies CATSETGYEQYF.

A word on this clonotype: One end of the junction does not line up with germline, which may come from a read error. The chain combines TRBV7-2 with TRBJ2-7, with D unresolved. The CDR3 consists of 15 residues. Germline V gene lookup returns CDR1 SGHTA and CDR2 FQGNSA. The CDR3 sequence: CASSQADPAPTEQYF. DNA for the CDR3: TGCGCCAGCAGCCAAGCTGATCCAGCGCCAACCGAGCAGTACTTC.

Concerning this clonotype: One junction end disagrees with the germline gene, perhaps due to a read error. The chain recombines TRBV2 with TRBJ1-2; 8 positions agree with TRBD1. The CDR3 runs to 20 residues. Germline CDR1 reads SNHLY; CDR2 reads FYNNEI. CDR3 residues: CASSEGRLDRGLLGEYGYTF. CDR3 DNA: TGTGCCAGCAGTGAAGGCCGACTCGACAGGGGCCTTCTAGGGGAGTATGGTTACACCTTC.

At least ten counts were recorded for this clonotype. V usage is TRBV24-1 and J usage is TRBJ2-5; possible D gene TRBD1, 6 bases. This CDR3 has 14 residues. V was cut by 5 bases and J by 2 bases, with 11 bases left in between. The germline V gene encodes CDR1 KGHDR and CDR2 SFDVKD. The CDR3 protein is CATSGTTGQETQYF. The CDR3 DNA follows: TGTGCCACCAGTGGAACGACAGGACAAGAGACCCAGTACTTC.

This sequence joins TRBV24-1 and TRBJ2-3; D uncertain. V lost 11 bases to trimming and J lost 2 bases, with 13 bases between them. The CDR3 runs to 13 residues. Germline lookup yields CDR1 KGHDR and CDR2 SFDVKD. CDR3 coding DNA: TGTGCCAGCTCACCCCAAACCACAGATACGCAGTATTTT. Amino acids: CASSPQTTDTQYF.

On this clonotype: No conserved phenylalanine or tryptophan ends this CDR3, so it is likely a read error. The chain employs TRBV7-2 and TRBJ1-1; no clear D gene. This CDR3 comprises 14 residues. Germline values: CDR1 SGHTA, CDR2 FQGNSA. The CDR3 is CACSLLGMNTEAFS. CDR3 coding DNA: TGTGCCTGCAGCTTATTAGGGATGAACACTGAAGCTTTCTCT.

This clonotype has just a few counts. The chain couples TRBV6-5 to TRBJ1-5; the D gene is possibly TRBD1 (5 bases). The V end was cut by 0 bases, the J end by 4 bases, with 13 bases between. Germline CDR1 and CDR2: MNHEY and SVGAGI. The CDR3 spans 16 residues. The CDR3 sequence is CASSYSRGVTNQPQHF. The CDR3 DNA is TGTGCCAGCAGTTACTCGAGGGGCGTCACAAATCAGCCCCAGCATTTT.

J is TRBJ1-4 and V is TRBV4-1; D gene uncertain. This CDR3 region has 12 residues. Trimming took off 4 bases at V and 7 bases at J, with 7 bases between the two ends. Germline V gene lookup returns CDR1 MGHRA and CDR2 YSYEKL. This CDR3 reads CASSPVAEKLFF. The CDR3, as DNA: TGCGCCAGCAGCCCGGTGGCTGAAAAACTGTTTTTT.

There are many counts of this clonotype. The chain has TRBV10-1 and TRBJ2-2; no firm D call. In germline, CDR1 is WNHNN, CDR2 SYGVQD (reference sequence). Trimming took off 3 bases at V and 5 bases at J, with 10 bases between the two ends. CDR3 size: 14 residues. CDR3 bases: TGCGCCAGCAGTGACCTTTGGGGAACCGGGGAGCTGTTTTTT. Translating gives CASSDLWGTGELFF.

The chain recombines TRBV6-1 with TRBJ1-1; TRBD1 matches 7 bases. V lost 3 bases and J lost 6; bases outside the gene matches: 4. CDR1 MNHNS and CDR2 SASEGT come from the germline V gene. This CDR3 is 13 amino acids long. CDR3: CASSETGPPEAFF. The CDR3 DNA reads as TGTGCCAGCAGTGAGACAGGGCCGCCTGAAGCTTTCTTT.

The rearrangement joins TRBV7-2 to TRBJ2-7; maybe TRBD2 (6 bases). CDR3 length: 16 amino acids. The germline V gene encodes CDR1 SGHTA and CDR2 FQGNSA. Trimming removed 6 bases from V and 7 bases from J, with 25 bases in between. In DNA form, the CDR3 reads TGTGCCAGCAGTCCCCTCCCGGGGAGGACCTCCGGGGAGCAGTACTTC. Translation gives CASSPLPGRTSGEQYF.

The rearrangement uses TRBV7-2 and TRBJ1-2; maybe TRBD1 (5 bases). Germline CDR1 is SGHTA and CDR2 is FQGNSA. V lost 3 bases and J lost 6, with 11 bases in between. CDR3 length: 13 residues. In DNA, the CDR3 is TGTGCCAGCAGCTTCGGAATGGGGGATGGCTACACCTTC. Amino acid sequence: CASSFGMGDGYTF.

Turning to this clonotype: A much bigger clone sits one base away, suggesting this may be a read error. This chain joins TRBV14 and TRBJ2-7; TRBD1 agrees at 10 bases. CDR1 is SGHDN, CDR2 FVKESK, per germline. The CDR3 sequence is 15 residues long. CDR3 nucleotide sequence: TGTGCCAGCAGCCAGGATGTCGGGACAGGGGACGAGCACTACTTC. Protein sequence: CASSQDVGTGDEHYF.

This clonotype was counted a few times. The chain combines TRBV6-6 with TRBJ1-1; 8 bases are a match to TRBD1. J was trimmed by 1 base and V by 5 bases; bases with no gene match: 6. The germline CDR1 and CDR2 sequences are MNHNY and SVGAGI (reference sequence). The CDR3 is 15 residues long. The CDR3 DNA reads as TGTGCCAGCAGTAAAACACAGGGGGGGAACACTGAAGCTTTCTTT. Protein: CASSKTQGGNTEAFF.

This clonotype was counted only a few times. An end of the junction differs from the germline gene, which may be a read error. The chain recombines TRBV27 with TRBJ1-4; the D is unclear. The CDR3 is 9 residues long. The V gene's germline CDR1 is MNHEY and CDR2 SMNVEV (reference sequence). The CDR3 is CASSLLRNF. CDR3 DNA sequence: TGTGCCAGCAGTTTGCTACGGAATTTT.

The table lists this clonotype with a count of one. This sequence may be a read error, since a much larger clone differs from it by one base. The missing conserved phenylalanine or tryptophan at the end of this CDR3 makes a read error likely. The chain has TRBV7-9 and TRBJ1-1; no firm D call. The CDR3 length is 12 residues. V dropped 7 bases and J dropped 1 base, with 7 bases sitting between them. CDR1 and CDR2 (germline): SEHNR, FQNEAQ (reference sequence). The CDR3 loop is CASTEGNTEAFL. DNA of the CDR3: TGTGCCAGCACCGAAGGGAACACTGAAGCTTTCCTT.

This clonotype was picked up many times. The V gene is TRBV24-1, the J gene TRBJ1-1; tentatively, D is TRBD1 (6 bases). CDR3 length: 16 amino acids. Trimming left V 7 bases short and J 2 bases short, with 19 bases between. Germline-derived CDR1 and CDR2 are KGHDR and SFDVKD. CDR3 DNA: TGTGCCACCAGAAGCCCCAGGGGCCCTCAAAACACTGAAGCTTTCTTT. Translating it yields CATRSPRGPQNTEAFF.

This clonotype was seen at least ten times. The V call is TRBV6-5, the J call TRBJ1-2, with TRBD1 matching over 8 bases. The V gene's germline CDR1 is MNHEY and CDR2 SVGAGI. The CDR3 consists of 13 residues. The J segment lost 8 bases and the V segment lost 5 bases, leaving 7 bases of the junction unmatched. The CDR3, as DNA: TGTGCCAGCAGTGAGACAGGGGCTAGAGGCTACACCTTC. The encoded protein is CASSETGARGYTF.